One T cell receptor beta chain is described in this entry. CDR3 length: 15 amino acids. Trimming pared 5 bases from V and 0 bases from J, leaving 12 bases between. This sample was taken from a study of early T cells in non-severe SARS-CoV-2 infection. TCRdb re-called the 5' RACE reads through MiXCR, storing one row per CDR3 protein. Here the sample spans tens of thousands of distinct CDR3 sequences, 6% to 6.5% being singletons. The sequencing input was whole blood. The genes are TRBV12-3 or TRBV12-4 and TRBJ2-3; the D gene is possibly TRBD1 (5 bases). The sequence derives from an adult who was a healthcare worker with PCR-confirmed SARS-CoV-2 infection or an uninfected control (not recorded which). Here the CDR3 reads CASSPWGSSTDTQYF. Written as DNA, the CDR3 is TGTGCCAGCAGTCCCTGGGGCAGTAGCACAGATACGCAGTATTTT.